This T cell receptor beta chain was retrieved from a study of T cell repertoires in cytomegalovirus infection. Study in general: CMV infection and matching HLA type were both indicated by public TCR beta signatures.

V shed 8 bases and J shed 9 bases, with 14 bases lying between them. Germline-derived CDR1 and CDR2 are MDHEN and SYDVKM. CDR3 length equals 13 residues. Study results and limitations: In two of eight donors, the top clonotype was HLA-C-restricted CMV-specific. Cumulative public TCR beta family frequency identified CMV carriers with the relevant HLA.

TCRdb re-analysed the reads in MiXCR, keeping a single row per CDR3 protein. The sample contains about 300,000 distinct CDR3 sequences, roughly a tenth of which appear only once. The sample holds many counts of this clonotype. Its target is unknown. The specimen sequenced was PBMCs. The source is a human donor in good health (CMV status not recorded). Some clones in this sample may be carry-over from other donors' samples. The chain is built from TRBV28 and TRBJ1-6; D is undetermined. The CDR3 coding sequence is TGTGCCAGCGCTCGGGCCTTTAGTTCACCCCTCCACTTT. Its protein product is CASARAFSSPLHF.